Below, one T cell receptor beta chain is given with its context. The data stem from a study of cytomegalovirus exposure and HLA in healthy donors. PCR primers comprised 60 Vbeta and 13 Jbeta primers. Only in-frame clones appear in the TCRdb table, and some are missing; sequencing was by immunoSEQ multiplex PCR. The top ten clones hold approximately 0.6% of a sample with hundreds of thousands of clones, approximately 82% of them seen once. The source is a man between 18 and 29 years old in good health and CMV-seronegative. The sequenced sample consisted of PBMCs.

CDR3 loop: CASRRNQALADSTDTQYF. Written as DNA, the CDR3 is TGTGCCAGCAGACGTAATCAGGCACTAGCGGACAGCACAGATACGCAGTATTTT. The rearrangement joins TRBV28 to TRBJ2-3; 8 bases are a match to TRBD2. CDR1 and CDR2 (germline): MDHEN, SYDVKM. V dropped 6 bases and J dropped 0; count of bases not matched to a gene: 14. The CDR3 runs to 18 residues.